This T cell receptor beta chain was profiled in a study of cytomegalovirus exposure and HLA in healthy donors. Researchers ran the PCR with 60 Vbeta and 13 Jbeta primers. The data were produced by immunoSEQ multiplex PCR, yet TCRdb's version contains in-frame clones alone and is incomplete. The sample has roughly 200,000 clones, around three quarters seen once. The ends lost 4 bases at V and 2 bases at J; junction bases unmatched: 8. CDR1 is SGHRS, CDR2 YFSETQ, per germline. The length of the CDR3 is 15 residues. This sequence joins TRBV5-1 and TRBJ2-7; 8 nucleotides match TRBD1. The receptor was isolated from a man aged 25 to 45 in good health and CMV-seronegative. Sample: PBMCs. CDR3 nucleotides: TGCGCCAGCAGCCCCATTGGACAGGGAACCTACGAGCAGTACTTC. The encoded protein is CASSPIGQGTYEQYF.